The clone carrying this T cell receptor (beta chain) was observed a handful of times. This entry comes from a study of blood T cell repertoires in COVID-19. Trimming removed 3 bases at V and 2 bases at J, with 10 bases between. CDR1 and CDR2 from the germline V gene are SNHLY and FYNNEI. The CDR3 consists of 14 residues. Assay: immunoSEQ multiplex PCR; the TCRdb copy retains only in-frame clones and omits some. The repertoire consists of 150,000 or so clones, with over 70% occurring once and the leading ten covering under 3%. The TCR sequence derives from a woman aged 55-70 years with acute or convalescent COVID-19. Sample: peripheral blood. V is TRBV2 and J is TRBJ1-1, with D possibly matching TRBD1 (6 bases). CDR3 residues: CASSDRQVNTEAFF. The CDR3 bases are TGTGCCAGCAGTGACCGACAGGTTAACACTGAAGCTTTCTTT.